These 18 T cell receptor beta chains were sequenced from one sample in a study of OX40 agonist ivuxolimab in advanced cancers. Profiling relied on immunoSEQ multiplex PCR, and the TCRdb table lists in-frame clones only, not all of them. The profile covers roughly 80,000 clones, with 90% appearing a single time and about 1.8% taken by the ten largest. The material sequenced was CD4+ or CD8+ T cells sorted from blood, taken in a trial of the OX40 agonist ivuxolimab. The origin of the receptors is an adult with an advanced solid tumor such as melanoma, head and neck, liver or kidney cancer.

The J gene is TRBJ2-6, the V gene TRBV5-6; the D is unclear. Germline CDR1 is SGHDT and CDR2 is YYEEEE. V dropped 0 bases and J dropped 2 bases, with 18 bases sitting between them. This CDR3 has 19 residues. CDR3 coding DNA: TGTGCCAGCAGCTTGGCAGGAGACTTTTCTCGCGCTGGGGCCAACGTCCTGACTTTC. Translation gives CASSLAGDFSRAGANVLTF.

This sequence joins TRBV19 and TRBJ1-4; D possibly corresponds to TRBD1 (5 bases). CDR1 and CDR2 from the germline V gene are LNHDA and SQIVND (reference sequence). Trimming shortened V by 5 bases and J by 6 bases, and 22 bases separated the two germline ends. The CDR3 sequence is 17 residues long. CDR3 region: CASSARPANWGDEKLFF. The CDR3 region has the DNA TGTGCCAGTAGTGCCCGACCGGCGAATTGGGGGGATGAAAAACTGTTTTTT. Filled out from reference TRBV19 and TRBJ1-4, the complete variable domain reads DGGITQSPKYLFRKEGQNVTLSCEQNLNHDAMYWYRQDPGQGLRLIYYSQIVNDFQKGDIAEGYSVSREKKESFPLTVTSAQKNPTAFYLCASSARPANWGDEKLFFGSGTQLSVL.

The chain employs TRBV15 and TRBJ2-5, with 7 bases that match TRBD1. The CDR3 is made up of 14 amino acids. Germline V lookup: CDR1 LNHNV, CDR2 YYDKDF (reference sequence). V trimming: 5 bases; J trimming: 5 bases; junction bases outside the gene matches: 8. The CDR3 sequence: CATSLDRESETQYF. The CDR3 DNA reads as TGTGCCACCAGCCTCGACAGGGAGTCGGAGACCCAGTACTTC.

This clone is a singleton in its sample. The chain uses TRBV7-9 and TRBJ2-7; either TRBD1 or TRBD2 may fit D (5 bases each). Between the trimmed V and J ends, which lost 1 base and 10 bases, there was a span of 14 bases. Per the germline V gene, CDR1 is SEHNR and CDR2 is FQNEAQ (reference sequence). This CDR3 is built from 13 residues. The CDR3 sequence is CASSLVGVGRQYF. The CDR3 bases are TGTGCCAGCAGCTTAGTGGGGGTCGGTAGACAGTACTTC.

About this clone: A read error may produce the germline difference seen at one junction end. Different DNA sequences within this sample yield the same CDR3. This chain uses TRBV4-2 with TRBJ2-5, with D perhaps being TRBD1 or TRBD2 (5 bases each). The CDR3 length is 14 residues. CDR1 is LGHNA and CDR2 is YNFKEQ in the germline V gene. CDR3: CASSQGDLQETQYF. The DNA of the CDR3 is TGTGCCAGTAGCCAAGGGGACCTCCAAGAGACCCAGTACTTC.

The rearrangement uses TRBV11-2 and TRBJ2-1; D ambiguous. Per the germline V gene, CDR1 is SGHAT and CDR2 is FQNNGV. The ends were cut back, 5 bases at V and 14 bases at J, with 22 bases in the middle. There are 14 residues in the CDR3. CDR3 sequence reads: CASSQSPGSKYEFF. In nucleotides, the CDR3 is TGTGCCAGCAGCCAGTCCCCGGGCTCTAAGTATGAGTTCTTC.

The J gene is TRBJ1-1, the V gene TRBV6-1; 8 positions agree with TRBD1. Germline V gene data show CDR1 as MNHNS and CDR2 as SASEGT. The V and J ends lost 8 bases and 6 bases, in that order; junction bases with no gene match: 14. The length of the CDR3 is 15 residues. Here the CDR3 reads CASDIITQGAPEAFF. The CDR3 DNA sequence: TGTGCCAGCGATATTATAACTCAGGGGGCCCCTGAAGCTTTCTTT.

The chain is built from TRBV28 and TRBJ1-2; 9 bases agree with TRBD1. The CDR3 extends over 18 amino acids. The germline gives CDR1 MDHEN, CDR2 SYDVKM. V was pared by 7 bases and J by 4 bases, with 19 bases of the junction left unmatched. The CDR3 sequence: CASTVQQGALHLLYGYTF. DNA of the CDR3: TGTGCCAGCACCGTTCAACAGGGGGCCCTCCATTTACTCTATGGCTACACCTTC.

The chain combines TRBV12-2 with TRBJ1-4. TRBV12-2 is a known pseudogene. CDR3 size: 17 residues. The CDR3 bases are TGTGCAAGTCGCTTAGGATGGGGTCTTTCCTTTGATGAAAAACTGTTTTTT. Its translation: CASRLGWGLSFDEKLFF.

V gene TRBV4-2 combines with J gene TRBJ1-6, with 7 positions matching TRBD1. This CDR3 has 16 residues. Germline CDR1 LGHNA, CDR2 YNFKEQ. V shed 0 bases and J 7 bases; nucleotides not matched to a gene: 6. The CDR3 nucleotides are TGTGCCAGCAGCCAAGAGGTAGCGGGACAGAATTCACCCCTCCACTTT. This codes for CASSQEVAGQNSPLHF.

This clone was recorded once. The chain uses TRBV6-5 and TRBJ2-7, with 8 positions matching TRBD1. J gave up 1 base and V 7 bases, and 3 bases lay outside the gene matches. This CDR3 has 13 amino acids. Germline CDR1 is MNHEY and CDR2 is SVGAGI. Here the CDR3 DNA reads TGTGCCAGCAAAGGACAGGGATCCTACGAGCAGTACTTC. It yields the protein CASKGQGSYEQYF.

Points on this clone: The junction and the germline gene differ at one end; a read error may be behind it. The chain is built from TRBV6-6 and TRBJ1-2; weak D call: TRBD1 (6 bases). In germline, CDR1 is MNHNY, CDR2 SVGAGI (reference sequence). This CDR3 has 14 amino acids. The DNA of the CDR3 is TGTGCCAGCAGTAACTCACAGGGATTCTATGGCTACACCTTC. It encodes CASSNSQGFYGYTF.

The chain recombines TRBV5-1 with TRBJ1-2, with D hard to call. This CDR3 has 14 amino acids. V was cut by 2 bases and J by 1 base, with 9 bases left in between. The germline V gene has CDR1 SGHRS and CDR2 YFSETQ. The CDR3 here is CASSFGPDNYGYTF. Written as DNA, the CDR3 is TGCGCCAGCAGCTTCGGACCGGATAACTATGGCTACACCTTC.

For the CDR3, the DNA is TGTGCCAGCAGCTTAGTTTTGTCTAGCGGGGGACGAGAGACCCAGTACTTC. It specifies CASSLVLSSGGRETQYF. The V gene is TRBV5-6, the J gene TRBJ2-5, with TRBD2 matching 10 bases. The CDR3 length is 17 residues. J lost 4 bases, V lost 2 bases, and 11 bases had no gene match. The germline CDR1 and CDR2 sequences are SGHDT and YYEEEE.

This clone has only a few counts. This sequence joins TRBV6-1 and TRBJ2-2, with D tentatively TRBD2 (5 bases). CDR3 length: 15 amino acids. Germline V gene data show CDR1 as MNHNS and CDR2 as SASEGT. V shed 6 bases and J shed 6 bases, with 17 bases lying between them. This chain's CDR3 is CASRRAHQMAGELFF. The CDR3 region has the DNA TGTGCCAGCAGGCGGGCGCATCAAATGGCCGGGGAGCTGTTTTTT.

V is TRBV29-1 and J is TRBJ1-1; D not resolved. Germline values: CDR1 SQVTM, CDR2 ANQGSEA. The CDR3 contains 11 residues. V was cut by 7 bases and J by 1 base, with 7 bases left in between. CDR3 DNA: TGCAGCGGGGAAGAGAACACTGAAGCTTTCTTT. Translating gives CSGEENTEAFF.

The chain links TRBV28 to TRBJ1-6, with no clear D. This CDR3 is 12 amino acids long. Trimming took 4 bases from V and 8 from J, leaving 6 bases between them. CDR1 is MDHEN, CDR2 SYDVKM, per germline. CDR3: CASSYSDSPLHF. In nucleotides, the CDR3 is TGTGCCAGCAGTTATTCGGATTCACCCCTCCACTTT.

The genes are TRBV5-1 and TRBJ2-3; TRBD1 is a possible D gene (6 bases). The germline V gene encodes CDR1 SGHRS and CDR2 YFSETQ. The CDR3 covers 16 residues. Trimming left V 5 bases short and J 0 bases short, with 16 bases between. In nucleotides, the CDR3 is TGCGCCAGCAGGACAGTGACAGGTTCTAGCACAGATACGCAGTATTTT. As protein: CASRTVTGSSTDTQYF.